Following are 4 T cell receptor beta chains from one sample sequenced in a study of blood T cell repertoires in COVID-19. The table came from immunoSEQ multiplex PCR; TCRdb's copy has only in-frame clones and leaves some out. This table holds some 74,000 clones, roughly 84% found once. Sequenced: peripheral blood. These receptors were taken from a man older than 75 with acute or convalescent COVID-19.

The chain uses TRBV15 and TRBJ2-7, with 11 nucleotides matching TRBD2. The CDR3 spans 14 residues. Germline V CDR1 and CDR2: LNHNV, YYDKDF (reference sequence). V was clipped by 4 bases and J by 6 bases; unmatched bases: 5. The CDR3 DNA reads TGTGCCACCAGCACCCTGGGGACTAGCGGCGAGCAGTACTTC. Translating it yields CATSTLGTSGEQYF.

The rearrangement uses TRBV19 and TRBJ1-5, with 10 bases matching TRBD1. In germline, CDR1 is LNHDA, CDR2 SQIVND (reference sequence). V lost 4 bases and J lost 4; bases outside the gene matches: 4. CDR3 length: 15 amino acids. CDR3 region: CASSTRDRGNQPQHF. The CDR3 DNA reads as TGTGCCAGTAGTACTCGGGACAGGGGAAATCAGCCCCAGCATTTT.

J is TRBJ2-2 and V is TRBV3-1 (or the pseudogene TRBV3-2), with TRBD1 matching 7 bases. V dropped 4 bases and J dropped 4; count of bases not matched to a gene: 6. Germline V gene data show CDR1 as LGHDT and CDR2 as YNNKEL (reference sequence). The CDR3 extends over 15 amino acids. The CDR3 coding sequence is TGTGCCAGCAGCCTCACAGGGGTGGTCACCGGGGAGCTGTTTTTT. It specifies CASSLTGVVTGELFF.

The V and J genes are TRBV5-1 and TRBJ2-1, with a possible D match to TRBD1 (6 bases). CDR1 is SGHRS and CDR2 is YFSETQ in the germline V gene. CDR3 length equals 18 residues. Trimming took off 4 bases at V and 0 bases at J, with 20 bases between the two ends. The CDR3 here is CASSQIRGSGLSYNEQFF. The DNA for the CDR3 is TGCGCCAGCAGCCAAATCAGGGGAAGCGGCCTCTCCTACAATGAGCAGTTCTTC. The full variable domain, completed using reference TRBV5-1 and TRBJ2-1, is KAGVTQTPRYLIKTRGQQVTLSCSPISGHRSVSWYQQTPGQGLQFLFEYFSETQRNKGNFPGRFSGRQFSNSRSEMNVSTLELGDSALYLCASSQIRGSGLSYNEQFFGPGTRLTVL.